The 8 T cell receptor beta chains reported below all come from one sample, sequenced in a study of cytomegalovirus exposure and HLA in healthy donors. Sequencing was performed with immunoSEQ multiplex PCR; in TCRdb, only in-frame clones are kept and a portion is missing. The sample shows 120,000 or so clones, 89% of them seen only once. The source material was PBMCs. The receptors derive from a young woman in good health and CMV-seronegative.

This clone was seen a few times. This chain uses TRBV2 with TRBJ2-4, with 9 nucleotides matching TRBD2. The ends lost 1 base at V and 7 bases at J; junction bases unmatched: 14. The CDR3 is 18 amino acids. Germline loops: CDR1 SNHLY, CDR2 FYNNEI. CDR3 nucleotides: TGTGCCAGCAGTGAAGGTCCGCTCGCTCTAGCGGGGATGAACATTCAGTACTTC. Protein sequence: CASSEGPLALAGMNIQYF.

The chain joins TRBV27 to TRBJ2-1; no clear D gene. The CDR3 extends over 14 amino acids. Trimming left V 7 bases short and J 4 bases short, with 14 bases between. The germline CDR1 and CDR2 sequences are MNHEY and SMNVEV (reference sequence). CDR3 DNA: TGTGCCAGCACCGTGAGCCTATATTACAATGAGCAGTTCTTC. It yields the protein CASTVSLYYNEQFF.

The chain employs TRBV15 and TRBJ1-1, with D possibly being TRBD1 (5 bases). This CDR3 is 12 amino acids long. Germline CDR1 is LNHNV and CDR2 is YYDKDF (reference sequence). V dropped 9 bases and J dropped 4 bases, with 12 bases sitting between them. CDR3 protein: CATRAGGTEAFF. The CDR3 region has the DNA TGTGCCACAAGGGCCGGGGGCACTGAAGCTTTCTTT.

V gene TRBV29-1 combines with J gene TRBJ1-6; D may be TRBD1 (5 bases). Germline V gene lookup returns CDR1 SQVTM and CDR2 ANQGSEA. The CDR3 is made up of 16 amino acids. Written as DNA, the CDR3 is TGCACTCCACCCAAGGGGACTCACTATTTCGGATCACCCCTCCACTTT. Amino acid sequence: CTPPKGTHYFGSPLHF.

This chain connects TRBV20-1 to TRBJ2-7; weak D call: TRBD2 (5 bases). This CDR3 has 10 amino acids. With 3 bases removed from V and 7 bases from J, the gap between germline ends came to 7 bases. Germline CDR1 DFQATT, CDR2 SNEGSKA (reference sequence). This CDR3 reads CSASRGEQYF. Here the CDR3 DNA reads TGCAGTGCTAGTCGCGGGGAGCAGTACTTC.

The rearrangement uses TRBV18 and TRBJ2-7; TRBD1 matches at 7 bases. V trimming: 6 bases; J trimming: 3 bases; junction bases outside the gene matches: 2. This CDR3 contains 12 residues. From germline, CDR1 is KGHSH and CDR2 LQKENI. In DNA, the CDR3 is TGTGCCAGCTCGGGACAGAACTACGAGCAGTACTTC. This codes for CASSGQNYEQYF.

CDR3 region: CASSITGIGYGYTF. In DNA, the CDR3 is TGTGCCAGTAGCATTACAGGGATCGGATATGGCTACACCTTC. The chain couples TRBV19 to TRBJ1-2; a possible D gene is TRBD1 (6 bases). Per germline, CDR1 LNHDA and CDR2 SQIVND (reference sequence). The CDR3 has 14 amino acids. Trimming pared 6 bases from V and 5 bases from J, leaving 16 bases between. The full variable domain, its missing parts supplied by reference TRBV19 and TRBJ1-2, is DGGITQSPKYLFRKEGQNVTLSCEQNLNHDAMYWYRQDPGQGLRLIYYSQIVNDFQKGDIAEGYSVSREKKESFPLTVTSAQKNPTAFYLCASSITGIGYGYTFGSGTRLTVV.

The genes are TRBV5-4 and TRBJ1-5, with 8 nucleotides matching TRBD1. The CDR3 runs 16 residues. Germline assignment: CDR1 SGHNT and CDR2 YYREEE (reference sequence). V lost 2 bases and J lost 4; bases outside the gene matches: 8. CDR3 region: CASSLRTGGENQPQHF. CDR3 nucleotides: TGTGCCAGCAGCTTAAGAACAGGGGGTGAGAATCAGCCCCAGCATTTT. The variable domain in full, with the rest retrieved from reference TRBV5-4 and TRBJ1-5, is ETGVTQSPTHLIKTRGQQVTLRCSSQSGHNTVSWYQQALGQGPQFIFQYYREEENGRGNFPPRFSGLQFPNYSSELNVNALELDDSALYLCASSLRTGGENQPQHFGDGTRLSIL.